The next 29 T cell receptor beta chains were all read from a single sample in a study of CD8+ T cells in alopecia areata. Extracted from the samples, RNA was reverse transcribed into cDNA to serve as the sequencing template. Data came from immunoSEQ multiplex PCR; TCRdb stores just in-frame clones and leaves some out. This sample has about 180,000 clones, with roughly 70% found just once. The sample consisted of CD8+ T cells sorted from blood, taken at week 0. The receptors shown here come from a human donor with alopecia areata.

A remark on this clone: One end of the junction is discordant with germline, which a read error may explain. CDR3 sequence (DNA): TGTGCCAGCACCTTAGGGTTCAAGCAGTTCTTC. Translation: CASTLGFKQFF. The genes are TRBV7-9 and TRBJ2-1; D gene unclear. The CDR3 covers 11 residues. The germline V gene has CDR1 SEHNR and CDR2 FQNEAQ (reference sequence).

This chain links TRBV11-2 with TRBJ2-5; D remains unclear. This CDR3 has 14 amino acids. Germline V gene lookup returns CDR1 SGHAT and CDR2 FQNNGV. V gave up 2 bases and J gave up 0 bases, with 7 bases separating them. CDR3 in amino acids: CASSLRPNQETQYF. CDR3 nucleotide sequence: TGTGCCAGCAGCTTAAGGCCGAACCAAGAGACCCAGTACTTC.

This sequence joins TRBV27 and TRBJ1-5; D is uncertain. Germline V gene sequence: CDR1 MNHEY, CDR2 SMNVEV (reference sequence). The CDR3 runs to 15 residues. The germline V and J ends were trimmed by 2 bases and 7 bases, with 15 bases remaining between them. The CDR3 DNA is TGTGCCAGCAGTTTAGGTTCGGGAATTGGACAGCCCCAGCATTTT. It codes for CASSLGSGIGQPQHF.

The CDR3 bases are TGCGCCAGCAGCGGGGGGACTATGGACGAGCAGTACTTC. This translates into CASSGGTMDEQYF. The chain couples TRBV5-1 to TRBJ2-7; 7 nucleotides align to TRBD2. In germline, CDR1 is SGHRS, CDR2 YFSETQ. With V trimmed by 4 bases and J by 5 bases, 6 bases remained unmatched. The CDR3 is made up of 13 amino acids.

The gene calls are TRBV15 and TRBJ2-1; D tentatively fits TRBD1 or TRBD2 (6 bases each). Trimming removed 4 bases at V and 8 bases at J, with 12 bases between. CDR1 is LNHNV and CDR2 is YYDKDF in the germline V gene (reference sequence). The CDR3 runs to 13 residues. The CDR3 loop reads CATSKGGRDEQFF. CDR3 coding DNA: TGTGCCACCAGCAAGGGGGGCCGGGATGAGCAGTTCTTC.

This chain links TRBV5-6 with TRBJ2-2, with D tentatively TRBD1 (6 bases). CDR1 SGHDT and CDR2 YYEEEE come from the germline V gene. The CDR3 length is 15 residues. The ends were cut back, 2 bases at V and 0 bases at J, with 8 bases in the middle. DNA for the CDR3: TGTGCCAGCAGCTTCGGGACACCGAACACCGGGGAGCTGTTTTTT. Its protein product is CASSFGTPNTGELFF.

The chain uses TRBV19 and TRBJ1-1; D remains ambiguous. Trimming left V 6 bases short and J 0 bases short, with 8 bases between. Germline V gives CDR1 LNHDA, CDR2 SQIVND (reference sequence). The CDR3 runs 13 residues. CDR3 nucleotides: TGTGCCAGTAGGAAAGGGATGAACACTGAAGCTTTCTTT. This codes for CASRKGMNTEAFF.

CDR3 protein: CASSLVGELSYEQYF. The CDR3 DNA reads TGTGCCAGCAGCTTAGTGGGGGAGCTCTCCTACGAGCAGTACTTC. V and J are TRBV13 and TRBJ2-7; D possibly matches TRBD1 or TRBD2 (5 bases each). The CDR3 contains 15 residues. Germline V lookup: CDR1 PRHDT, CDR2 FYEKMQ (reference sequence). V shed 1 base and J shed 0 bases, with 10 bases lying between them.

This clone was found a few times. The V call is TRBV5-6, the J call TRBJ2-1; 9 nucleotides match TRBD2. The CDR3 has 14 residues. CDR1 is SGHDT, CDR2 YYEEEE, per germline. V was clipped by 2 bases and J by 10 bases; unmatched bases: 7. The CDR3 loop reads CASSLGLATQEQFF. DNA for the CDR3: TGTGCCAGCAGCTTAGGACTAGCGACGCAGGAGCAGTTCTTC.

The rearrangement links TRBV27 to TRBJ2-7; D might be TRBD1 (5 bases). V lost 3 bases and J 0 bases, leaving 12 bases between the germline ends. The CDR3 is made up of 15 amino acids. Germline V gene sequence: CDR1 MNHEY, CDR2 SMNVEV (reference sequence). In DNA form, the CDR3 reads TGTGCCAGCAGTTTTATGGGGCAGCTCTCCTACGAGCAGTACTTC. Encoded protein: CASSFMGQLSYEQYF.

This chain connects TRBV5-6 to TRBJ2-1; 8 bases fit TRBD1. Germline V gene data show CDR1 as SGHDT and CDR2 as YYEEEE. This CDR3 spans 14 amino acids. Unmatched junction bases numbered 4, after V lost 2 bases and J lost 6 bases. The CDR3 sequence: CASSLGQGRNEQFF. In DNA form, the CDR3 reads TGTGCCAGCAGCTTAGGACAGGGCCGCAATGAGCAGTTCTTC.

The CDR3 region has the DNA TGTGCCAGCAGTTACTCGGACAGGGTCGCCGAGACCCAGTACTTC. This codes for CASSYSDRVAETQYF. The V gene is TRBV6-5, the J gene TRBJ2-5, with 8 bases matching TRBD1. V was pared by 0 bases and J by 5 bases, with 5 bases of the junction left unmatched. Germline V lookup: CDR1 MNHEY, CDR2 SVGAGI. The length of the CDR3 is 15 residues.

This clone was picked up a small number of times. The rearrangement uses TRBV19 and TRBJ2-2; TRBD1 or TRBD2 may be the D gene (6 bases each). Germline V gives CDR1 LNHDA, CDR2 SQIVND (reference sequence). This CDR3 region has 14 residues. The V end lost 5 bases, the J end lost 5 bases, and 12 bases lay between the germline ends. CDR3 sequence: CASSWGAGTGELFF. The CDR3 DNA follows: TGTGCCAGTAGTTGGGGGGCAGGAACCGGGGAGCTGTTTTTT. The complete variable domain, with remaining parts taken from reference TRBV19 and TRBJ2-2, reads DGGITQSPKYLFRKEGQNVTLSCEQNLNHDAMYWYRQDPGQGLRLIYYSQIVNDFQKGDIAEGYSVSREKKESFPLTVTSAQKNPTAFYLCASSWGAGTGELFFGEGSRLTVL.

The chain employs TRBV30 and TRBJ1-1; D gene unclear. This CDR3 contains 15 residues. Germline CDR1 GTSNPN, CDR2 SVGIG (reference sequence). Trimming cost V 3 bases and J 6 bases, with 20 bases left between them. The CDR3 coding sequence is TGTGCCTGGAGAGACCTGGATAGGGTTGGCGCTGAAGCTTTCTTT. It yields the protein CAWRDLDRVGAEAFF.

The chain links TRBV2 to TRBJ2-6; D gene ambiguous. V lost 3 bases and J lost 4, with 7 bases in between. Looked up from germline, CDR1 is SNHLY and CDR2 is FYNNEI. The CDR3 sequence is 14 residues long. The CDR3 reads CASSDELGANVLTF. The CDR3 DNA follows: TGTGCCAGCAGTGATGAATTAGGGGCCAACGTCCTGACTTTC.

The chain uses TRBV25-1 and TRBJ2-2; no reliable D call. The germline gives CDR1 MGHDK, CDR2 SYGVNS. The CDR3 is 13 residues long. Trimming pared 2 bases from V and 7 bases from J, leaving 8 bases between. The CDR3 region is CASSEGPNGELFF. The CDR3 nucleotides read TGTGCCAGCAGTGAAGGACCCAACGGGGAGCTGTTTTTT. Full variable domain (remainder filled in from reference TRBV25-1 and TRBJ2-2): EADIYQTPRYLVIGTGKKITLECSQTMGHDKMYWYQQDPGMELHLIHYSYGVNSTEKGDLSSESTVSRIRTEHFPLTLESARPSHTSQYLCASSEGPNGELFFGEGSRLTVL.

The chain uses TRBV9 and TRBJ2-5, with D perhaps given as TRBD1 or TRBD2 (7 bases each). Germline CDR1 reads SGDLS; CDR2 reads YYNGEE. V gave up 3 bases and J gave up 2 bases, with 14 bases separating them. This CDR3 is 15 amino acids long. CDR3 coding DNA: TGTGCCAGCAGCGCCAGCGGGACAGCACAAGAGACCCAGTACTTC. It yields the protein CASSASGTAQETQYF.

V is TRBV6-5 and J is TRBJ2-1; 10 nucleotides line up with TRBD2. The CDR3 covers 15 residues. The V segment lost 4 bases and the J segment 8 bases; nucleotides outside the gene matches: 8. Per germline, CDR1 MNHEY and CDR2 SVGAGI. The CDR3 region is CASSLSGTSVDEQFF. CDR3 in DNA: TGTGCCAGCAGTTTATCCGGGACTAGCGTCGATGAGCAGTTCTTC.

This clone counts as medium-sized (0.01 to 0.1%). The chain employs TRBV6-6 and TRBJ2-7; D is possibly TRBD2 (5 bases). Germline V CDR1 and CDR2: MNHNY, SVGAGI (reference sequence). With 4 bases removed from V and 6 bases from J, the gap between germline ends came to 10 bases. The length of the CDR3 is 12 residues. The CDR3 nucleotides are TGTGCCAGCAGTTCCGCGGGTTCCGAGCAGTACTTC. Translating gives CASSSAGSEQYF.

The chain combines TRBV27 with TRBJ2-5; D remains ambiguous. The V gene's germline CDR1 is MNHEY and CDR2 SMNVEV (reference sequence). This CDR3 has 15 residues. The V and J ends lost 3 bases and 1 base respectively, with 12 bases between them. This chain's CDR3 is CASSLQNGPQETQYF. The CDR3 DNA is TGTGCCAGCAGTTTGCAGAATGGCCCCCAAGAGACCCAGTACTTC.

The V gene is TRBV29-1, the J gene TRBJ1-2, with a weak D call TRBD1 (5 bases). Trimming stripped 5 bases from V and 8 bases from J, with 15 bases between. This CDR3 spans 12 amino acids. Germline-derived CDR1 and CDR2 are SQVTM and ANQGSEA. The CDR3, as DNA: TGCAGCGTTCTCTCGGGGACTGGAGGCTACACCTTC. Translating gives CSVLSGTGGYTF.

This clone has just a few counts. The chain joins TRBV27 to TRBJ1-6; the match to TRBD1 covers 8 bases. CDR1 is MNHEY and CDR2 is SMNVEV in the germline V gene (reference sequence). V shed 6 bases, J shed 0 bases, and the junction held 7 bases outside the gene matches. The CDR3 has 17 residues. In nucleotides, the CDR3 is TGTGCCAGCAGCAAGACAGGGGAGAGCTCCTATAATTCACCCCTCCACTTT. The encoded protein is CASSKTGESSYNSPLHF.

V and J are TRBV19 and TRBJ2-5; D gene unclear. V was clipped by 3 bases and J by 2 bases, with 7 bases between them. Germline V gene data show CDR1 as LNHDA and CDR2 as SQIVND (reference sequence). There are 13 residues in the CDR3. The CDR3 bases are TGTGCCAGTAGTATTGGTCCTCAAGAGACCCAGTACTTC. Translated: CASSIGPQETQYF.

This clone was recorded a few times. V usage is TRBV30 and J usage is TRBJ2-3; 8 bases align to TRBD2. J was trimmed by 2 bases and V by 8 bases; bases with no gene match: 9. The CDR3 is 14 residues long. The V gene's germline CDR1 is GTSNPN and CDR2 SVGIG (reference sequence). CDR3 nucleotides: TGTGCCCACGAAGCGGGGGCCCCCACAGATACGCAGTATTTT. This translates into CAHEAGAPTDTQYF.

The V and J genes are TRBV29-1 and TRBJ1-2; D is uncertain. The CDR3 loop spans 13 amino acids. The germline V gene encodes CDR1 SQVTM and CDR2 ANQGSEA. V was cut by 4 bases and J by 1 base, with 10 bases left in between. The CDR3 coding sequence is TGCAGCGTTGTGGACGGGTATAACTATGGCTACACCTTC. Protein: CSVVDGYNYGYTF.

V and J are TRBV10-3 and TRBJ1-5; D is perhaps TRBD1 (5 bases). CDR3 size: 13 residues. CDR1 is ENHRY and CDR2 is SYGVKD in the germline V gene. Trimming stripped 6 bases from V and 0 bases from J, with 6 bases between. As DNA, the CDR3 is TGTGCCATCAGGACAGCTAGCAATCAGCCCCAGCATTTT. The encoded protein is CAIRTASNQPQHF.

The V and J genes are TRBV29-1 and TRBJ1-2; 10 positions match TRBD1. This CDR3 contains 14 residues. CDR1 is SQVTM and CDR2 is ANQGSEA in the germline V gene. V was pared by 1 base and J by 1 base, with 0 bases of the junction left unmatched. The CDR3 DNA sequence: TGCAGCGTTGAAGGGGACAGGGGTAACTATGGCTACACCTTC. As protein: CSVEGDRGNYGYTF.

The V call is TRBV2, the J call TRBJ2-7, with D possibly TRBD1 on 6 matching bases. Germline V gives CDR1 SNHLY, CDR2 FYNNEI. CDR3 length: 12 residues. Between the trimmed V and J ends, which lost 6 bases and 3 bases, there was a span of 9 bases. The CDR3 loop is CASRTGYYEQYF. The CDR3 bases are TGTGCCAGCAGAACAGGGTACTACGAGCAGTACTTC.

This CDR3 is CASSQGTAGNTIYF. The CDR3 DNA sequence: TGCGCCAGCAGCCAAGGAACGGCGGGAAACACCATATATTTT. The chain couples TRBV4-1 to TRBJ1-3; D ambiguous. The CDR3 consists of 14 residues. Germline CDR1 is MGHRA and CDR2 is YSYEKL. V lost 1 base and J lost 4, with 8 bases in between.